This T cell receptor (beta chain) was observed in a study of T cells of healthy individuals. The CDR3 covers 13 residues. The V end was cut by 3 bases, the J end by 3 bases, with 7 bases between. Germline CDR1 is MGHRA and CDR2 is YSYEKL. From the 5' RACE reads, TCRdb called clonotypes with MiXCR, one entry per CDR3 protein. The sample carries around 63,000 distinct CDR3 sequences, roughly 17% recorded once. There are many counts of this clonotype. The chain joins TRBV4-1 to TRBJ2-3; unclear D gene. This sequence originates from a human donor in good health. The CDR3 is CASSHARTDTQYF. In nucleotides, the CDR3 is TGCGCCAGCAGCCATGCTAGAACAGATACGCAGTATTTT.